This T cell receptor beta chain originates from a study of long-term antiretroviral therapy in people with HIV. A v3.0 immunoSEQ assay was performed at survey level. Produced via immunoSEQ multiplex PCR; TCRdb's table is partial and in-frame only. The table has over 30,000 clones, around 75% seen once. Here the sequenced sample was unsorted PBMCs, taken 1.9 years after starting antiretroviral therapy. The sequence was collected from a man aged 18 to 30 with HIV.

This CDR3 reads CARSWDINTGELFF. For the CDR3, the DNA is TGTGCCAGATCGTGGGACATAAACACCGGGGAGCTGTTTTTT. The chain joins TRBV7-9 to TRBJ2-2, with D possibly TRBD1 on 6 matching bases. The length of the CDR3 is 14 residues. Germline CDR1 is SEHNR and CDR2 is FQNEAQ (reference sequence). V lost 9 bases, J lost 2 bases, and 13 bases lay in between.